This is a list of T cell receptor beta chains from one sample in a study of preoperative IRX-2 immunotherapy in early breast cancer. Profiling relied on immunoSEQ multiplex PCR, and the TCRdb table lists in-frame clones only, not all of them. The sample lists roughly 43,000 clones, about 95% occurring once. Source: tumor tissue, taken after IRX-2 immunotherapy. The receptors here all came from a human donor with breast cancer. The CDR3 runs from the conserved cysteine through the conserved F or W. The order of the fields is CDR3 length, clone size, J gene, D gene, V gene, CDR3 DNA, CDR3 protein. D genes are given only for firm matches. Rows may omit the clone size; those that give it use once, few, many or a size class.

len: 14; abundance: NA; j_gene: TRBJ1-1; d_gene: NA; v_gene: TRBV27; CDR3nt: TGTGCCAGCAGTTACAAGACGGGGAACACTGAAGCTTTCTTT; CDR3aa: CASSYKTGNTEAFF
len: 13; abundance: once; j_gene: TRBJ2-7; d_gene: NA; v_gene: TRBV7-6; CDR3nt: TGTGCCAGCAGCTTATACGGGATCGACGAGCAGTACTTC; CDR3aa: CASSLYGIDEQYF
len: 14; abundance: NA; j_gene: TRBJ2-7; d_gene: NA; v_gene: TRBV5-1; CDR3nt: TGCGCCAGCAGCTTGTCGCCGGCCTCCTACGAGCAGTACTTC; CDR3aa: CASSLSPASYEQYF
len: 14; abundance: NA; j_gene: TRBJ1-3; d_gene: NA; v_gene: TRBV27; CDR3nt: TGTGCCAGCAGCCCGGGACGGAGGGTTAACACCATATATTTT; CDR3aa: CASSPGRRVNTIYF
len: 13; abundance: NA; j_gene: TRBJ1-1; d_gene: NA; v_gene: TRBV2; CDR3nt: TGTGCCAGCAGTGAATTTGGGACAACATCAGCTTTCTTT; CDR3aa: CASSEFGTTSAFF
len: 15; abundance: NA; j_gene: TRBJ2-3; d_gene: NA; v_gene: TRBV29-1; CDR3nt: TGCAGCGTTGAGACGAGGGAGAAGAGGGCAGATACGCAGTATTTT; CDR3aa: CSVETREKRADTQYF
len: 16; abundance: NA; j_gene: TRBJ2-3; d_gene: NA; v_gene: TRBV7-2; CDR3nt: TGTGCCAGCAGCTTAGGGGGACGGGGATACACAGATACGCAGTATTTT; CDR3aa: CASSLGGRGYTDTQYF
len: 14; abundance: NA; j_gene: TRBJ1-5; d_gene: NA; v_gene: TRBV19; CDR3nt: TGTGCCAGTGATCAGGGTCTCGGCAATCAGCCCCAGCATTTT; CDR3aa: CASDQGLGNQPQHF
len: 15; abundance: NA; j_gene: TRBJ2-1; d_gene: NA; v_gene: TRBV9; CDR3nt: TGTGCCAGCAGCGGACCCCTTGGACAGTACAATGAGCAGTTCTTC; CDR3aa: CASSGPLGQYNEQFF
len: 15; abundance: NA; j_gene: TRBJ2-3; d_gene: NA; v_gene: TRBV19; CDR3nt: TGTGCCAGTAGTCCTCGGGGATTTAGCACAGATACGCAGTATTTT; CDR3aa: CASSPRGFSTDTQYF
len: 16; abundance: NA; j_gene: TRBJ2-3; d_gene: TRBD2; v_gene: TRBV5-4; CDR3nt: TGTGCCAGCAGCTTTAAGCGGGGGGACTACACAGATACGCAGTATTTT; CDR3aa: CASSFKRGDYTDTQYF
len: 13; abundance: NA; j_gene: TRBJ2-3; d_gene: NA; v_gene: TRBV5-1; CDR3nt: TGCGCCAGCAGGGCCGGAACAGAAGATACGCAGTATTTT; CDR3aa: CASRAGTEDTQYF
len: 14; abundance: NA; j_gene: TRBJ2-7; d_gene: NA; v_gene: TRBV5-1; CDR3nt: TGCGCCAGCAGCTTCCGGGGTTACCCCTACGAGCAGTACTTC; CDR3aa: CASSFRGYPYEQYF
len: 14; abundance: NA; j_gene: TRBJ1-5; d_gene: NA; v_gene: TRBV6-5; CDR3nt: TGTGCCAGCAGTTACTCAGGGGGCAATCAGCCCCAGCATTTT; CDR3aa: CASSYSGGNQPQHF
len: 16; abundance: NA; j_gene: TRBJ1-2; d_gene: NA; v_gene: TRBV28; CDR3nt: TGTGCCAGCAGTCCCTCGACGGGGCGGTTTATCTATGGCTACACCTTC; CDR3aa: CASSPSTGRFIYGYTF
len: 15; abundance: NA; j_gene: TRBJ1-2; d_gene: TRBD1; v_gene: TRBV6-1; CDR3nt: TGTGCCAGCACCTCATCAGGGGGCGTGGGCTATGGCTACACCTTC; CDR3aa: CASTSSGGVGYGYTF
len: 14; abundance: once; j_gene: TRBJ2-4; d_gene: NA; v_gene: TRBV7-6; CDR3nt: TGTGCCAGCAGCCCGGAAGGGAACGGGAACATTCAGTACTTC; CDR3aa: CASSPEGNGNIQYF
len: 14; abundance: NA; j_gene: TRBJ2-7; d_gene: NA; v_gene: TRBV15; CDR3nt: TGTGCCACCAGCAGAGGGGGTTGGGGCTACGAGCAGTACTTC; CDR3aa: CATSRGGWGYEQYF
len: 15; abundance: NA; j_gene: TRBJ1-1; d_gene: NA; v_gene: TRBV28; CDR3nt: TGTGCCAGCAGTTTGGGGTACAGGTTGAACACTGAAGCTTTCTTT; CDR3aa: CASSLGYRLNTEAFF
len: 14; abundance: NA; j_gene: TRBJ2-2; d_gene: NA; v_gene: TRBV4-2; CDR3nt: TGTGCCAGCAGCGTACTGGATAACACCGGGGAGCTGTTTTTT; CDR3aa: CASSVLDNTGELFF
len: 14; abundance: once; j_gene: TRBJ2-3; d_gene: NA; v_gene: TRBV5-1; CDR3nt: TGCGCCAGCAGCTCCGACAGCCGCACAGATACGCAGTATTTT; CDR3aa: CASSSDSRTDTQYF
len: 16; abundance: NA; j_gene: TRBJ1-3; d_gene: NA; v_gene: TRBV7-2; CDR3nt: TGTGCCAGCAGCCTCGTTGGTCTGGGCTCTGGAAACACCATATATTTT; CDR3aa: CASSLVGLGSGNTIYF
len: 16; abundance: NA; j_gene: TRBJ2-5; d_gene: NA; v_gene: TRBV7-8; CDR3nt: TGTGCCAGCAGCCAAGGAGGGGGCTCGGGTTTGGAGACCCAGTACTTC; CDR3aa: CASSQGGGSGLETQYF